The source of this TCR beta chain is a study of T cell repertoires in cytomegalovirus infection. Study at large: Shared public TCR beta signatures pointed to both CMV infection and a matching HLA type.

The germline gives CDR1 DFQATT, CDR2 SNEGSKA (reference sequence). CDR3 length: 17 residues. Trimming left V 2 bases short and J 0 bases short, with 14 bases between. MiXCR was run by TCRdb on the reads, yielding one entry per CDR3 protein. The profile shows almost 500,000 distinct CDR3 sequences, about 11% of them singletons. This clonotype was seen a handful of times. Its antigen remains unknown. The study, taken as a whole, reports: Cumulated frequencies of public TCR beta families served to identify carriers of CMV plus the relevant HLA. What dominated the ex vivo response were HLA-C-restricted CMV-specific TCR beta clonotypes.

The source material was PBMCs. The TCR sequence derives from a human donor in good health (CMV status not recorded). Some clones in this sample may be carry-over from other donors' samples. The chain has TRBV20-1 and TRBJ1-6; unclear D gene. The DNA of the CDR3 is TGCAGTGCTAGAAGGATCAGCACCAGCTCCTATAATTCACCCCTCCACTTT. As protein: CSARRISTSSYNSPLHF.